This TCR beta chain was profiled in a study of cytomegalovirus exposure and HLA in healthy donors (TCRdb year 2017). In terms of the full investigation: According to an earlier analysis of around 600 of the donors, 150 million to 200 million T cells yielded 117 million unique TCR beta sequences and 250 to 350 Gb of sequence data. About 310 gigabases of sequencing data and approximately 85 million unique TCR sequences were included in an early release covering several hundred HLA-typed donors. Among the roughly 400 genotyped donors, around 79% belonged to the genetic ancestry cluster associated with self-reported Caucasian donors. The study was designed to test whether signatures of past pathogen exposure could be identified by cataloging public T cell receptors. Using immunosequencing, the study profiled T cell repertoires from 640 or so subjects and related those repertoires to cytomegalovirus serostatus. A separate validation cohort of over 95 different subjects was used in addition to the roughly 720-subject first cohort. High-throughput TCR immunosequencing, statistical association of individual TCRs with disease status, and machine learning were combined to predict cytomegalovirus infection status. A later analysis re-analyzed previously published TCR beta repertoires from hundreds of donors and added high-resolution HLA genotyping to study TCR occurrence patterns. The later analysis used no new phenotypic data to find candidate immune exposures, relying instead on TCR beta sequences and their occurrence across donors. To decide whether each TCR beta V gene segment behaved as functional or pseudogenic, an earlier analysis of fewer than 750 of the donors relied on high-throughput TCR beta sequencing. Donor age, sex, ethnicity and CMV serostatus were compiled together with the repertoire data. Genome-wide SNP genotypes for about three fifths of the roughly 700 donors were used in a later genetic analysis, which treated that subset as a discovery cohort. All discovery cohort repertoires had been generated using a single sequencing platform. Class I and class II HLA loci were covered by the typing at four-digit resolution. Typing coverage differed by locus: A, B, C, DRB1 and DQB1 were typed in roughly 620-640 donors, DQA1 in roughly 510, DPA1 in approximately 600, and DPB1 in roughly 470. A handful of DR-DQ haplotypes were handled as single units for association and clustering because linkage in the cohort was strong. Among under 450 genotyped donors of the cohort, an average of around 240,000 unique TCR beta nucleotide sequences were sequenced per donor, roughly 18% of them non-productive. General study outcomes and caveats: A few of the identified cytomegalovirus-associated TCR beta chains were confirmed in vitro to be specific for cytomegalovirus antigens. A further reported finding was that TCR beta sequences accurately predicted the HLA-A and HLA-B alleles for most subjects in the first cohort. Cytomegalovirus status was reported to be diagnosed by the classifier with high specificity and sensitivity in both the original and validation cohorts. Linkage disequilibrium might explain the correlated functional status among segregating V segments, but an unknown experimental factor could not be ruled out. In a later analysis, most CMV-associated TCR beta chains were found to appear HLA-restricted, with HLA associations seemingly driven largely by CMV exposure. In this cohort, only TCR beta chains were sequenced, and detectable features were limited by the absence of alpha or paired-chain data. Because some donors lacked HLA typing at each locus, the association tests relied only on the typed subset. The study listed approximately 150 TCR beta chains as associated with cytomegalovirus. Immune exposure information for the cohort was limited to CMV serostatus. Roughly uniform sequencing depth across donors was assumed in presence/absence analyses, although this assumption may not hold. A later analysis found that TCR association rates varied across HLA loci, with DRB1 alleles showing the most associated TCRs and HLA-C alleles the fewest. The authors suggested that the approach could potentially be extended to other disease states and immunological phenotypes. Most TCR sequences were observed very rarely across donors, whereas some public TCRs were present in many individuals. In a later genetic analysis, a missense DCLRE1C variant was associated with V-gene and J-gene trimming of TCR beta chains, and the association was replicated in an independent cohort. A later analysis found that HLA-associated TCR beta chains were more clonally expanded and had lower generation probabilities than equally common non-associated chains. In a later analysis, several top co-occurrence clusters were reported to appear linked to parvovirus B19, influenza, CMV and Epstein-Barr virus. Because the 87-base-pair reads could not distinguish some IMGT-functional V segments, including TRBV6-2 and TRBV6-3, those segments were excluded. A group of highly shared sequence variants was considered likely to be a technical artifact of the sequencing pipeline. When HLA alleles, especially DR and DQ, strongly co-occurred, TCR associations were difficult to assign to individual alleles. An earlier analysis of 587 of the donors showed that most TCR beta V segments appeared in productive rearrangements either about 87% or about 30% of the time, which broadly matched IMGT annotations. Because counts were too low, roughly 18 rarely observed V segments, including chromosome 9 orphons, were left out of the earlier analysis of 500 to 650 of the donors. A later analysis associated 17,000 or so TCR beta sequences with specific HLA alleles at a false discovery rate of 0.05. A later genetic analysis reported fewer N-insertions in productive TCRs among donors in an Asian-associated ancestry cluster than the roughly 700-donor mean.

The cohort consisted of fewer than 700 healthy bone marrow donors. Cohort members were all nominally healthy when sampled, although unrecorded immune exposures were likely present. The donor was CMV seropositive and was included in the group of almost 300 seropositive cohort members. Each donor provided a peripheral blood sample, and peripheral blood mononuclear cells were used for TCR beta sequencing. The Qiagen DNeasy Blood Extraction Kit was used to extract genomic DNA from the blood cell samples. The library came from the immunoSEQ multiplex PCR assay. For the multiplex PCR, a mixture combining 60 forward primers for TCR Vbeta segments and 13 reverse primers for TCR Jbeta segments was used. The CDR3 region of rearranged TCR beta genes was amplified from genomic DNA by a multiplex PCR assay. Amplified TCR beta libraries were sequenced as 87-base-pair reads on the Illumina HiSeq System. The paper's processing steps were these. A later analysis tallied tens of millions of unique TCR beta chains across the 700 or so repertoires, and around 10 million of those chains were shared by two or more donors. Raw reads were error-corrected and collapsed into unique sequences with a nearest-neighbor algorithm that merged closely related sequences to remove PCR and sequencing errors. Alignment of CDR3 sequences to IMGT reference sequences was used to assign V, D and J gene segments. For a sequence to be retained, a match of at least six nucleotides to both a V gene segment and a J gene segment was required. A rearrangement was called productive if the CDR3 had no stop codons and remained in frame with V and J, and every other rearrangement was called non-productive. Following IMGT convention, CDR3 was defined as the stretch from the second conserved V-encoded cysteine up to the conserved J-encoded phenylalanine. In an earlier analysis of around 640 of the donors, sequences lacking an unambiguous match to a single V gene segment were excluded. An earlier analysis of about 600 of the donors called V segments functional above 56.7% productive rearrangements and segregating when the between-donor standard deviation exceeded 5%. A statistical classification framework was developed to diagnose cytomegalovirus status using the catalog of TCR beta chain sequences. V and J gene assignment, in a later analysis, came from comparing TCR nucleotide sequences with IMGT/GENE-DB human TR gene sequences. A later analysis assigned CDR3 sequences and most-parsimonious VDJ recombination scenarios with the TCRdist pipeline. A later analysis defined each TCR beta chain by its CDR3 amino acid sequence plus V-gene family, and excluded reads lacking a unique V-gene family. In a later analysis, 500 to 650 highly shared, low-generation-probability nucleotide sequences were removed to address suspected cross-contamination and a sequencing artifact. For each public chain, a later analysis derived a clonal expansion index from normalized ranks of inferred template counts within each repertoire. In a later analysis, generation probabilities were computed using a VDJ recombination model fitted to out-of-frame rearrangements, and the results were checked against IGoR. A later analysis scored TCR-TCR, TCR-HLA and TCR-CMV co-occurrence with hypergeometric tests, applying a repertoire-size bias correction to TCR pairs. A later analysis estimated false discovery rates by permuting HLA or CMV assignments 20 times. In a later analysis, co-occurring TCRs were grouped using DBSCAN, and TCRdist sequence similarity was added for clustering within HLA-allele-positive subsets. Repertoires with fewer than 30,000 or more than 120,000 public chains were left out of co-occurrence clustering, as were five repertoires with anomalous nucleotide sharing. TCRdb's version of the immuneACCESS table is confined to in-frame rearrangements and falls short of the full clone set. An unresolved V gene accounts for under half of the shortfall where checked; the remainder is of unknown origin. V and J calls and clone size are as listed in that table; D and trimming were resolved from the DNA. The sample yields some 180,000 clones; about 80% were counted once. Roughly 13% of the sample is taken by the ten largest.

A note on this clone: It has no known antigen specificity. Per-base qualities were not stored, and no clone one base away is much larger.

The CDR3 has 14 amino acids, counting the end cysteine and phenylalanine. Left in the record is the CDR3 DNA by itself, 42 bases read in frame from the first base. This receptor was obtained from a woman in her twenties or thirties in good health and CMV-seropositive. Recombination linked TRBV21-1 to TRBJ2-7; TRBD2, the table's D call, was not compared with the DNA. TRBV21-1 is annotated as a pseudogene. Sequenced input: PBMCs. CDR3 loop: CASSPRGRVDEQYF. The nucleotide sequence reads TGTGCCAGCAGCCCAAGAGGGAGAGTCGACGAGCAGTACTTC.